A single sample gave rise to the 20 T cell receptor beta chains below, sequenced in a study of cytomegalovirus exposure and HLA in healthy donors. Clones were read by immunoSEQ multiplex PCR, and TCRdb kept only the in-frame ones, dropping some. The sample holds some 180,000 clones, about nine tenths seen once. Input material: PBMCs. Receptors originate from a young man in good health and CMV-seropositive.

V and J are TRBV6-5 and TRBJ2-7; 8 nucleotides align to TRBD1. The V and J ends lost 6 bases and 3 bases, in that order; junction bases with no gene match: 10. CDR1 is MNHEY and CDR2 is SVGAGI in the germline V gene. This CDR3 has 15 residues. CDR3 DNA: TGTGCCAGCAGCCGACAGGGGCAAGCGAACTACGAGCAGTACTTC. Its protein is CASSRQGQANYEQYF.

The chain is built from TRBV20-1 and TRBJ2-3; D call uncertain. The CDR3 length is 11 residues. Germline CDR1 reads DFQATT; CDR2 reads SNEGSKA (reference sequence). The CDR3 DNA sequence: TGCAGCCTGGGGATCACAGATACGCAGTATTTT. Translating gives CSLGITDTQYF.

The gene calls are TRBV7-2 and TRBJ1-6; D ambiguous. Trimming left V 5 bases short and J 7 bases short, with 9 bases between. This CDR3 contains 13 residues. Germline assignment: CDR1 SGHTA and CDR2 FQGNSA. The CDR3 here is CASSPEVNSPLHF. In nucleotides, the CDR3 is TGTGCCAGCAGCCCAGAAGTCAATTCACCCCTCCACTTT. Supplemented by reference TRBV7-2 and TRBJ1-6, the full variable domain reads GAGVSQSPSNKVTEKGKDVELRCDPISGHTALYWYRQSLGQGLEFLIYFQGNSAPDKSGLPSDRFSAERTGGSVSTLTIQRTQQEDSAVYLCASSPEVNSPLHFGNGTRLTVT.

This clone was detected once. V usage is TRBV19 and J usage is TRBJ2-1, with no clear D. The CDR3 covers 11 residues. Germline CDR1 reads LNHDA; CDR2 reads SQIVND (reference sequence). V lost 6 bases and J 8 bases, leaving 8 bases between the germline ends. CDR3 sequence: CASSWSDEQFF. CDR3 bases: TGTGCCAGTAGCTGGAGCGATGAGCAGTTCTTC. The full variable domain, rest sourced from reference TRBV19 and TRBJ2-1, is DGGITQSPKYLFRKEGQNVTLSCEQNLNHDAMYWYRQDPGQGLRLIYYSQIVNDFQKGDIAEGYSVSREKKESFPLTVTSAQKNPTAFYLCASSWSDEQFFGPGTRLTVL.

The chain employs TRBV5-1 and TRBJ2-3; 13 bases align to TRBD2. J was trimmed by 4 bases and V by 4 bases; bases with no gene match: 6. Germline-derived CDR1 and CDR2 are SGHRS and YFSETQ. The CDR3 consists of 16 residues. In nucleotides, the CDR3 is TGCGCCAGCAGCAGGGGACTAGCGGGACGTTCAGATACGCAGTATTTT. Encoded protein: CASSRGLAGRSDTQYF.

This chain links TRBV13 with TRBJ1-2; D gene uncertain. Trimming removed 1 base from V and 4 bases from J, with 13 bases in between. The CDR3 has 15 residues. CDR1 is PRHDT, CDR2 FYEKMQ, per germline (reference sequence). DNA of the CDR3: TGTGCCAGCAGCTTAGTTCGCGACGGGCTCTATGGCTACACCTTC. It specifies CASSLVRDGLYGYTF.

This sequence joins TRBV2 and TRBJ2-3, with TRBD1 identical over 9 bases. This CDR3 region has 14 residues. Per the germline V gene, CDR1 is SNHLY and CDR2 is FYNNEI. V lost 5 bases to trimming and J lost 6 bases; unmatched junction nucleotides: 6. The CDR3 spells CASSLLQGADTQYF. Here the CDR3 DNA reads TGTGCCAGCAGTCTATTACAGGGGGCCGATACGCAGTATTTT.

This chain uses TRBV19 with TRBJ2-7, with D possibly TRBD2 on 5 matching bases. V was cut by 5 bases and J by 6 bases, with 20 bases left in between. This CDR3 has 15 amino acids. The germline V gene has CDR1 LNHDA and CDR2 SQIVND (reference sequence). CDR3 bases: TGTGCCAGTAGTGAGGGCGGTGTCGGGTTCTCCGAGCAGTACTTC. Its translation: CASSEGGVGFSEQYF.

This clone was observed once. This chain connects TRBV4-1 to TRBJ2-3; 9 bases align to TRBD2. CDR3 size: 17 residues. Germline assignment: CDR1 MGHRA and CDR2 YSYEKL. The V and J ends lost 3 bases and 3 bases, in that order; junction bases with no gene match: 10. The CDR3 loop is CASSHLAGRDSTDTQYF. Written as DNA, the CDR3 is TGCGCCAGCAGCCATCTAGCGGGGAGGGATTCTACAGATACGCAGTATTTT.

V is TRBV4-1 and J is TRBJ2-7; TRBD1 aligns across 9 bases. The junction had 8 bases not matched to a gene; V was cut back by 3 bases and J by 5 bases. This CDR3 contains 15 residues. The V gene's germline CDR1 is MGHRA and CDR2 YSYEKL. The CDR3 here is CASSHQQGALHEQYF. The CDR3 nucleotides read TGCGCCAGCAGCCACCAACAGGGGGCGTTGCACGAGCAGTACTTC.

This sequence joins TRBV30 and TRBJ2-5, with 9 bases lining up with TRBD1. Germline V gives CDR1 GTSNPN, CDR2 SVGIG (reference sequence). This CDR3 contains 16 residues. Losses at the gene ends were 0 bases for V and 3 bases for J; bases not matched to a gene: 8. The CDR3, as DNA: TGTGCCTGGAGTGTCACCGGGACAGGGAGGGAAGAGACCCAGTACTTC. Amino acids: CAWSVTGTGREETQYF.

J is TRBJ2-3 and V is TRBV2, with 7 bases fitting TRBD1. With 9 bases clipped from V and 0 bases from J, the junction kept 6 bases outside the gene matches. The CDR3 covers 14 residues. Germline CDR1 reads SNHLY; CDR2 reads FYNNEI. The CDR3 spells CASTLQGSTDTQYF. DNA of the CDR3: TGTGCCAGTACCCTACAGGGGAGCACAGATACGCAGTATTTT.

The CDR3, as DNA: TGTGCCAGTAGTACAGGGTCGTCCCGGAGTAGTGAAAAACTGTTTTTT. Protein product: CASSTGSSRSSEKLFF. The chain joins TRBV19 to TRBJ1-4, with D perhaps TRBD1 (5 bases). The germline V gene has CDR1 LNHDA and CDR2 SQIVND (reference sequence). Between the trimmed V and J ends, which lost 4 bases and 7 bases, there was a span of 19 bases. The CDR3 is 16 amino acids.

J is TRBJ1-1 and V is TRBV7-2; D not certain. V was clipped by 1 base and J by 0 bases, with 9 bases between them. Germline V lookup: CDR1 SGHTA, CDR2 FQGNSA. The CDR3 is made up of 15 amino acids. CDR3 nucleotides: TGTGCCAGCAGCTTAGTCCGGATTTTGAACACTGAAGCTTTCTTT. Protein sequence: CASSLVRILNTEAFF.

The rearrangement joins TRBV18 to TRBJ2-6, with D tentatively TRBD1 (6 bases). In germline, CDR1 is KGHSH, CDR2 LQKENI. This CDR3 is built from 17 residues. V lost 5 bases and J 1 base, leaving 15 bases between the germline ends. CDR3 sequence reads: CASSAGTTGSGANVLTF. DNA for the CDR3: TGTGCCAGCTCAGCCGGGACAACCGGTTCTGGGGCCAACGTCCTGACTTTC. The complete variable domain, with remaining parts taken from reference TRBV18 and TRBJ2-6, reads NAGVMQNPRHLVRRRGQEARLRCSPMKGHSHVYWYRQLPEEGLKFMVYLQKENIIDESGMPKERFSAEFPKEGPSILRIQQVVRGDSAAYFCASSAGTTGSGANVLTFGAGSRLTVL.

This sequence joins TRBV2 and TRBJ2-7; D gene unclear. The CDR3 runs to 12 residues. Germline V gene sequence: CDR1 SNHLY, CDR2 FYNNEI. Trimming shortened V by 6 bases and J by 0 bases, and 6 bases separated the two germline ends. This CDR3 reads CASRQFSYEQYF. The CDR3 DNA reads as TGTGCCAGCAGACAGTTCTCCTACGAGCAGTACTTC.

In its sample, this clone was seen once. This rearrangement joins TRBV7-2 to TRBJ2-5; 7 bases map to TRBD1. CDR1 and CDR2 from the germline V gene are SGHTA and FQGNSA. The CDR3 sequence is 14 residues long. The V gene end was trimmed by 1 base and the J gene end by 5 bases; junction bases not matched to a gene: 4. CDR3: CASSLGTRGETQYF. The DNA of the CDR3 is TGTGCCAGCAGCTTAGGGACCAGGGGGGAGACCCAGTACTTC.

The chain employs TRBV11-1 and TRBJ1-1; no clear D gene. The germline gives CDR1 SGHAT, CDR2 FQDESV (reference sequence). The germline V and J ends were trimmed by 2 bases and 7 bases, with 11 bases remaining between them. The CDR3 length is 13 residues. This CDR3 is CASSLISRGEAFF. The CDR3 nucleotides are TGTGCCAGCAGCTTAATCAGTCGAGGTGAAGCTTTCTTT. Drawing the rest from reference TRBV11-1 and TRBJ1-1, the complete variable domain is EAEVAQSPRYKITEKSQAVAFWCDPISGHATLYWYRQILGQGPELLVQFQDESVVDDSQLPKDRFSAERLKGVDSTLKIQPAELGDSAMYLCASSLISRGEAFFGQGTRLTVV.

The gene calls are TRBV30 and TRBJ1-2; 10 bases map to TRBD1. The CDR3 covers 14 residues. From germline, CDR1 is GTSNPN and CDR2 SVGIG (reference sequence). Germline trimming cut 4 bases from V and 5 bases from J; bases unmatched to any gene: 7. CDR3 nucleotide sequence: TGTGCCTGGAACCGGGACAGGGGAATATATGGCTACACCTTC. Protein: CAWNRDRGIYGYTF.

The chain joins TRBV7-6 to TRBJ2-7; possibly TRBD1 for D (5 bases). Per the germline V gene, CDR1 is SGHVS and CDR2 is FNYEAQ. This CDR3 has 16 amino acids. Trimming cost V 1 base and J 7 bases, with 20 bases left between them. The CDR3 nucleotides read TGTGCCAGCAGCTTAGACTCAGGGTTCCTTATTAGTGAGCAGTACTTC. Its translation: CASSLDSGFLISEQYF.